Shown below are 22 T cell receptor beta chains from a single sample sequenced in a study of blood T cell repertoires in COVID-19. Profiling relied on immunoSEQ multiplex PCR, and the TCRdb table lists in-frame clones only, not all of them. The sample includes approximately 93,000 clones, roughly 70% seen only once; the top ten take approximately 14%. The sample consisted of peripheral blood. The receptors were sampled from a woman of 80 years or more with acute or convalescent COVID-19.

The genes are TRBV29-1 and TRBJ2-7; tentative D call: TRBD1 (6 bases). The CDR3 is 13 amino acids. The V end was cut by 6 bases, the J end by 3 bases, with 15 bases between. Germline assignment: CDR1 SQVTM and CDR2 ANQGSEA. This chain's CDR3 is CSVLSQGDYEQYF. CDR3 sequence (DNA): TGCAGCGTCCTATCACAGGGAGACTACGAGCAGTACTTC.

The V call is TRBV2, the J call TRBJ2-1, with 12 bases identical to TRBD2. The V and J ends lost 5 bases and 8 bases, in that order; junction bases with no gene match: 4. Germline V CDR1 and CDR2: SNHLY, FYNNEI. The CDR3 consists of 14 residues. Written as DNA, the CDR3 is TGTGCCAGCAGTTGGTCTAGCGGGGGGGATGAGCAGTTCTTC. As protein: CASSWSSGGDEQFF.

The V gene is TRBV2, the J gene TRBJ1-5; D unresolved. V shed 6 bases and J shed 7 bases, with 13 bases lying between them. The germline V gene encodes CDR1 SNHLY and CDR2 FYNNEI. This CDR3 has 13 amino acids. The CDR3 coding sequence is TGTGCCAGCAGACGCGGGCAAAGGCAGCCCCAGCATTTT. Amino acids: CASRRGQRQPQHF.

This clone was picked up one time. The rearrangement uses TRBV18 and TRBJ2-3, with D unresolved. Germline V gene data show CDR1 as KGHSH and CDR2 as LQKENI. The V and J ends lost 4 bases and 3 bases respectively, with 8 bases between them. The CDR3 is 13 residues long. CDR3 nucleotide sequence: TGTGCCAGCTCACTGGCGGAGACAGATACGCAGTATTTT. It translates to CASSLAETDTQYF.

The chain recombines TRBV19 with TRBJ1-4, with 10 bases aligning to TRBD1. The CDR3 totals 15 residues. V dropped 5 bases and J dropped 8; count of bases not matched to a gene: 8. The V gene's germline CDR1 is LNHDA and CDR2 SQIVND (reference sequence). CDR3 sequence: CASSPKDRGGEKLFF. In DNA, the CDR3 is TGTGCCAGTAGTCCGAAGGACAGGGGGGGCGAAAAACTGTTTTTT.

V and J are TRBV11-2 and TRBJ2-7, with 13 bases fitting TRBD2. Germline V gene lookup returns CDR1 SGHAT and CDR2 FQNNGV. This CDR3 is 16 amino acids long. V shed 4 bases, J shed 2 bases, and the junction held 5 bases outside the gene matches. The CDR3 sequence is CASSWTSGGEAYEQYF. The CDR3 nucleotides read TGTGCCAGCAGCTGGACTAGCGGGGGCGAGGCCTACGAGCAGTACTTC.

This sequence joins TRBV19 and TRBJ2-5; 8 bases are a match to TRBD1. This CDR3 is built from 14 residues. Trimming removed 4 bases from V and 4 bases from J; junction bases left unmatched: 5. Germline loops: CDR1 LNHDA, CDR2 SQIVND (reference sequence). The DNA for the CDR3 is TGTGCCAGTAGTAAGGCAGGGGGCGGAGAGACCCAGTACTTC. This encodes CASSKAGGGETQYF.

The chain carries TRBV5-1 and TRBJ1-1; no firm D call. Germline CDR1 reads SGHRS; CDR2 reads YFSETQ. There are 18 residues in the CDR3. Trimming took 2 bases from V and 4 from J, leaving 24 bases between them. The CDR3 here is CASSFSPGPRREFTEAFF. The CDR3 DNA reads TGCGCCAGCAGCTTCTCCCCCGGGCCGAGGAGGGAGTTCACTGAAGCTTTCTTT.

The V and J genes are TRBV9 and TRBJ2-2, with D unclear. The CDR3 is made up of 14 amino acids. V shed 2 bases and J shed 0 bases, with 5 bases lying between them. In germline, CDR1 is SGDLS, CDR2 YYNGEE. The CDR3 nucleotides are TGTGCCAGCAGCGTCACAACGAACACCGGGGAGCTGTTTTTT. Protein sequence: CASSVTTNTGELFF.

This chain links TRBV20-1 with TRBJ2-5; D not resolved. The germline gives CDR1 DFQATT, CDR2 SNEGSKA (reference sequence). There are 11 residues in the CDR3. V was trimmed by 5 bases and J by 5 bases, leaving 9 bases between them. The CDR3 region is CSASSPETQYF. The CDR3 coding sequence is TGCAGTGCTTCTAGTCCCGAGACCCAGTACTTC.

The chain carries TRBV6-1 and TRBJ2-7, with TRBD2 matching 13 bases. Germline V gene sequence: CDR1 MNHNS, CDR2 SASEGT. The CDR3 is made up of 17 amino acids. With 4 bases clipped from V and 3 bases from J, the junction kept 9 bases outside the gene matches. In nucleotides, the CDR3 is TGTGCCAGCAGTGTTGCACTAGCGGGGGGGCAGGTCTACGAGCAGTACTTC. It encodes CASSVALAGGQVYEQYF.

V gene TRBV28 combines with J gene TRBJ2-7; D call uncertain. V dropped 6 bases and J dropped 0 bases, with 3 bases sitting between them. This CDR3 is built from 11 residues. Looked up from germline, CDR1 is MDHEN and CDR2 is SYDVKM. The chain's CDR3 is CASSSSYEQYF. CDR3 coding DNA: TGTGCCAGCAGCTCCTCCTACGAGCAGTACTTC.

The chain joins TRBV19 to TRBJ2-1; TRBD2 matches at 9 bases. Trimming cost V 5 bases and J 2 bases; bases outside gene matches: 7. The CDR3 is 16 amino acids. Germline V gene data show CDR1 as LNHDA and CDR2 as SQIVND (reference sequence). The DNA of the CDR3 is TGTGCCAGTAGTCAGGCTAGCGGGGTCCCCTACAATGAGCAGTTCTTC. It specifies CASSQASGVPYNEQFF.

The rearrangement links TRBV5-1 to TRBJ2-7, with TRBD2 as a possible D gene (6 bases). CDR3 size: 13 residues. V was cut by 0 bases and J by 6 bases, with 10 bases left in between. Germline V gene lookup returns CDR1 SGHRS and CDR2 YFSETQ. CDR3 protein: CASSLVGGPEQYF. CDR3 nucleotides: TGCGCCAGCAGCTTGGTCGGAGGGCCCGAGCAGTACTTC.

This chain uses TRBV3-1 (or the pseudogene TRBV3-2) with TRBJ2-1, with 9 bases lining up with TRBD1. There are 16 residues in the CDR3. With V trimmed by 6 bases and J by 1 base, 7 bases remained unmatched. Germline V gene lookup returns CDR1 LGHDT and CDR2 YNNKEL (reference sequence). In nucleotides, the CDR3 is TGTGCCAGCAGGCCCATACAGGGGGCATCCTACAATGAGCAGTTCTTC. Protein: CASRPIQGASYNEQFF.

The V call is TRBV7-3, the J call TRBJ2-1; D is possibly TRBD1 (5 bases). This CDR3 spans 12 amino acids. The V and J ends lost 5 bases and 8 bases respectively, with 10 bases between them. Germline V CDR1 and CDR2: SGHTA, FQGTGA. The CDR3 loop reads CASSNQGYEQFF. The CDR3 DNA reads as TGTGCCAGCAGCAACCAGGGATATGAGCAGTTCTTC.

This clone has a handful of counts. The chain joins TRBV2 to TRBJ2-5; 10 bases line up with TRBD2. J gave up 1 base and V 4 bases, and 3 bases lay outside the gene matches. Germline loops: CDR1 SNHLY, CDR2 FYNNEI. CDR3 size: 15 residues. In DNA, the CDR3 is TGTGCCAGCAGTGGAGAGCGGGGGGGCCAAGAGACCCAGTACTTC. Translating it yields CASSGERGGQETQYF.

The gene calls are TRBV2 and TRBJ2-5, with 10 nucleotides matching TRBD2. This CDR3 has 15 amino acids. V shed 2 bases, J shed 5 bases, and the junction held 5 bases outside the gene matches. Per the germline V gene, CDR1 is SNHLY and CDR2 is FYNNEI. CDR3 coding DNA: TGTGCCAGCAGTGAATCCAGCGGGGGGGCGGAGACCCAGTACTTC. Translation gives CASSESSGGAETQYF.

The rearrangement uses TRBV21-1 and TRBJ2-4; the table's D call, TRBD2, was not checked against the DNA. TRBV21-1 represents a pseudogene. The CDR3 spans 15 residues. The CDR3: CASSKEPDYKNIQYF. The CDR3 DNA follows: TGTGCCAGCAGCAAAGAACCAGACTACAAAAACATTCAGTACTTC.

CDR3 sequence: CATRDRANTEAFF. CDR3 DNA: TGTGCCACCAGGGACAGGGCGAACACTGAAGCTTTCTTT. The chain has TRBV19 and TRBJ1-1; 9 nucleotides match TRBD1. After removal of 10 bases from V and 1 base from J, the junction contained 4 bases not matched to a gene. The CDR3 covers 13 residues. Germline loops: CDR1 LNHDA, CDR2 SQIVND (reference sequence).

The V and J genes are TRBV4-2 and TRBJ1-2; weak D call: TRBD1 (5 bases). The V gene lost 4 bases and the J gene lost 8 bases, with 23 bases spanning the gap. The CDR3 runs to 16 residues. Germline CDR1 is LGHNA and CDR2 is YNFKEQ. The CDR3 DNA reads as TGTGCCAGCAGCCTTTTGGGGGGGGAGGGTCGTAGCGGCTACACCTTC. It is translated as CASSLLGGEGRSGYTF.

This clone was counted a few times. The V and J genes are TRBV28 and TRBJ2-2, with D perhaps TRBD1 (5 bases). The CDR3 runs 16 residues. Germline V gene lookup returns CDR1 MDHEN and CDR2 SYDVKM. Trimming took 3 bases from V and 6 from J, leaving 17 bases between them. CDR3 region: CASSFPGLGQAGELFF. CDR3 bases: TGTGCCAGCAGTTTCCCCGGCTTGGGGCAAGCCGGGGAGCTGTTTTTT.